A single sample gave rise to the 15 T cell receptor beta chains below, sequenced in a study of T cell responses to AZD1222 COVID-19 vaccine. The method was immunoSEQ multiplex PCR; TCRdb's version includes in-frame clones alone and lacks a portion of them. Among about 150,000 clones, less than 90% were seen once, and the ten largest hold under 8%. Sequences were derived from peripheral blood, sampled after recovery from COVID-19. The receptors stem from an adult who had recovered from COVID-19.

The V gene is TRBV7-6, the J gene TRBJ2-7; D is unresolved. This CDR3 region has 14 residues. CDR1 and CDR2 from the germline V gene are SGHVS and FNYEAQ. Trimming took off 5 bases at V and 0 bases at J, with 11 bases between the two ends. CDR3 loop: CASSPEPGSYEQYF. The CDR3 coding sequence is TGTGCCAGCAGCCCCGAACCGGGCTCCTACGAGCAGTACTTC.

The chain has TRBV28 and TRBJ1-1; 8 bases map to TRBD1. Germline V CDR1 and CDR2: MDHEN, SYDVKM. The J segment lost 9 bases and the V segment lost 3 bases, leaving 12 bases of the junction unmatched. CDR3 size: 15 residues. CDR3 sequence: CASSFPSGGQEKAFF. The DNA for the CDR3 is TGTGCCAGCAGTTTCCCCTCGGGGGGACAGGAAAAAGCTTTCTTT.

V and J are TRBV2 and TRBJ1-2; D is ambiguous. The CDR3 runs 11 residues. The V end was cut by 6 bases, the J end by 8 bases, with 10 bases between. In germline, CDR1 is SNHLY, CDR2 FYNNEI. The CDR3 DNA follows: TGTGCCAGCAGCCCCGCCGGGGGCTACACCTTC. Its translation: CASSPAGGYTF.

In nucleotides, the CDR3 is TGTGCCAGCAGACCTGCGGGATTCGGAGGCTACACCTTC. This sequence encodes CASRPAGFGGYTF. The chain uses TRBV5-6 and TRBJ1-2; D is ambiguous. CDR1 is SGHDT and CDR2 is YYEEEE in the germline V gene. CDR3 length equals 13 residues. Trimming stripped 5 bases from V and 8 bases from J, with 16 bases between.

The chain has TRBV6-1 and TRBJ1-2, with D hard to call. Germline lookup yields CDR1 MNHNS and CDR2 SASEGT. Trimming removed 1 base at V and 4 bases at J, with 10 bases between. There are 14 residues in the CDR3. In DNA form, the CDR3 reads TGTGCCAGCAGTGAAGGGGTACAGACCTATGGCTACACCTTC. Translating it yields CASSEGVQTYGYTF.

Points on this clone: At the DNA level, this CDR3 is encoded by other sequences in the same sample as well. J is TRBJ1-1 and V is TRBV18, with TRBD1 matching over 9 bases. CDR1 is KGHSH, CDR2 LQKENI, per germline. There are 14 residues in the CDR3. With V trimmed by 1 base and J by 5 bases, 2 bases remained unmatched. CDR3 sequence reads: CASSPLDRGTEAFF. Here the CDR3 DNA reads TGTGCCAGCTCACCACTAGACAGGGGGACTGAAGCTTTCTTT. Based on the CDR3 plus reference TRBV18 and TRBJ1-1, the full variable domain is NAGVMQNPRHLVRRRGQEARLRCSPMKGHSHVYWYRQLPEEGLKFMVYLQKENIIDESGMPKERFSAEFPKEGPSILRIQQVVRGDSAAYFCASSPLDRGTEAFFGQGTRLTVV.

The V and J genes are TRBV6-1 and TRBJ1-1; D unresolved. CDR1 and CDR2 from the germline V gene are MNHNS and SASEGT. V was cut by 2 bases and J by 6 bases, with 13 bases left in between. The CDR3 is 14 residues long. CDR3 residues: CASSEYTRRAEAFF. CDR3 DNA sequence: TGTGCCAGCAGTGAATACACTCGAAGGGCTGAAGCTTTCTTT.

The chain is built from TRBV9 and TRBJ2-3; no reliable D call. Trimming stripped 3 bases from V and 4 bases from J, with 12 bases between. This CDR3 contains 14 residues. CDR1 and CDR2 from the germline V gene are SGDLS and YYNGEE. The CDR3, as DNA: TGTGCCAGCAGCGGTGGCCCCACTCCAGATACGCAGTATTTT. It translates to CASSGGPTPDTQYF.

CDR3 loop: CASSVDRGPTYEQYF. CDR3 coding DNA: TGTGCCAGCAGCGTAGACAGGGGGCCAACCTACGAGCAGTACTTC. The chain has TRBV2 and TRBJ2-7, with 10 nucleotides matching TRBD1. This CDR3 comprises 15 residues. CDR1 and CDR2 (germline): SNHLY, FYNNEI. The J segment lost 2 bases and the V segment lost 6 bases, leaving 7 bases of the junction unmatched.

The genes are TRBV5-6 and TRBJ1-4; D might be TRBD1 (5 bases). The CDR3 covers 14 residues. Germline assignment: CDR1 SGHDT and CDR2 YYEEEE. Between the trimmed V and J ends, which lost 4 bases and 8 bases, there was a span of 15 bases. CDR3 bases: TGTGCCAGCAGCCTCGGGGCCAGCGGAGAAAAACTGTTTTTT. Residues: CASSLGASGEKLFF.

The chain recombines TRBV9 with TRBJ1-1; D might be TRBD1 (5 bases). With 7 bases removed from V and 0 bases from J, the gap between germline ends came to 7 bases. The CDR3 spans 12 residues. Germline-derived CDR1 and CDR2 are SGDLS and YYNGEE. For the CDR3, the DNA is TGTGCCAGCGGACACATGAACACTGAAGCTTTCTTT. Protein sequence: CASGHMNTEAFF.

The V and J genes are TRBV7-2 and TRBJ1-3, with TRBD1 matching over 8 bases. Looked up from germline, CDR1 is SGHTA and CDR2 is FQGNSA. The CDR3 has 17 amino acids. V dropped 5 bases and J dropped 4; count of bases not matched to a gene: 13. The DNA of the CDR3 is TGTGCCAGCAGCCACACGCAATTCAGGGGGCGAGGAAACACCATATATTTT. Its translation is CASSHTQFRGRGNTIYF.

The chain employs TRBV18 and TRBJ2-7; no clear D. The CDR3 spans 12 residues. Germline CDR1 KGHSH, CDR2 LQKENI. Trimming left V 3 bases short and J 4 bases short, with 7 bases between. The CDR3 loop reads CASSPGNYEQYF. CDR3 nucleotide sequence: TGTGCCAGCTCACCGGGAAATTACGAGCAGTACTTC.

This chain uses TRBV11-2 with TRBJ1-5; possibly TRBD1 for D (5 bases). CDR1 SGHAT and CDR2 FQNNGV come from the germline V gene. The V end lost 4 bases, the J end lost 6 bases, and 10 bases lay between the germline ends. There are 13 residues in the CDR3. Here the CDR3 reads CASSSLQGQPQHF. In DNA, the CDR3 is TGTGCCAGCAGCTCCCTGCAGGGTCAGCCCCAGCATTTT. Using reference TRBV11-2 and TRBJ1-5 for the parts outside the CDR3, the full variable domain is EAGVAQSPRYKIIEKRQSVAFWCNPISGHATLYWYQQILGQGPKLLIQFQNNGVVDDSQLPKDRFSAERLKGVDSTLKIQPAKLEDSAVYLCASSSLQGQPQHFGDGTRLSIL.

The gene calls are TRBV24-1 and TRBJ2-3; D is perhaps TRBD2 (6 bases). Germline-derived CDR1 and CDR2 are KGHDR and SFDVKD. The CDR3 is 16 residues long. The V gene lost 0 bases and the J gene lost 6 bases, with 15 bases spanning the gap. The CDR3 is CATSDLDGSIPDTQYF. In DNA, the CDR3 is TGTGCCACCAGTGATTTGGACGGGAGTATACCGGATACGCAGTATTTT.